The rows below give T cell receptor beta chains drawn from one sample of a study of beta chain features in type 1 diabetes. Data came from immunoSEQ multiplex PCR; TCRdb stores just in-frame clones and leaves some out. In the table there are some 500,000 clones, approximately 10% of which are singletons. Specimen: naive CD4+ T cells from blood. These receptor sequences come from a woman aged 18-35 years in good health. CDR3s include the opening cysteine and the closing phenylalanine or tryptophan. The order of the fields is CDR3 protein, V gene, J gene, D gene, CDR3 length. D genes are given only for firm matches.

CDR3 protein: CASSVVAKNIQYF
V gene: TRBV6-5
J gene: TRBJ2-4
D gene: .
CDR3 length: 13

CDR3 protein: CASSRTASYEQYF
V gene: TRBV18
J gene: TRBJ2-7
D gene: .
CDR3 length: 13

CDR3 protein: CASSPGQGADTQYF
V gene: TRBV7-2
J gene: TRBJ2-3
D gene: TRBD1
CDR3 length: 14

CDR3 protein: CASSLAGAGANVLTF
V gene: TRBV28
J gene: TRBJ2-6
D gene: .
CDR3 length: 15

CDR3 protein: CASSLVRRGHNEQFF
V gene: TRBV5-4
J gene: TRBJ2-1
D gene: .
CDR3 length: 15

CDR3 protein: CASSLARSQGETQYF
V gene: TRBV7-2
J gene: TRBJ2-5
D gene: .
CDR3 length: 15

CDR3 protein: CASSPSGANVLTF
V gene: TRBV7-9
J gene: TRBJ2-6
D gene: .
CDR3 length: 13

CDR3 protein: CASSQWGDYGYTF
V gene: TRBV4-2
J gene: TRBJ1-2
D gene: .
CDR3 length: 13

CDR3 protein: CASSPDRSYYEQYF
V gene: TRBV5-1
J gene: TRBJ2-7
D gene: TRBD1
CDR3 length: 14

CDR3 protein: CASSLSGGSYNEQFF
V gene: TRBV5-4
J gene: TRBJ2-1
D gene: TRBD2
CDR3 length: 15

CDR3 protein: CASSEIDLTHTDTQYF
V gene: TRBV9
J gene: TRBJ2-3
D gene: .
CDR3 length: 16

CDR3 protein: CASSLDSFTDTQYF
V gene: TRBV7-2
J gene: TRBJ2-3
D gene: .
CDR3 length: 14

CDR3 protein: CASDNSGYSNQPQHF
V gene: TRBV6-1
J gene: TRBJ1-5
D gene: .
CDR3 length: 15

CDR3 protein: CASSLDMQRRRF
V gene: TRBV7-9
J gene: TRBJ2-3
D gene: .
CDR3 length: 12

CDR3 protein: CASSQEDVGSPDTQYF
V gene: TRBV4-2
J gene: TRBJ2-3
D gene: .
CDR3 length: 16

CDR3 protein: CASTPPGRPYEQYF
V gene: TRBV9
J gene: TRBJ2-7
D gene: .
CDR3 length: 14

CDR3 protein: CASSLEKASGDTQYF
V gene: TRBV5-1
J gene: TRBJ2-3
D gene: TRBD2
CDR3 length: 15

CDR3 protein: CASSTGTGTTDTQYF
V gene: TRBV18
J gene: TRBJ2-3
D gene: TRBD1
CDR3 length: 15

CDR3 protein: CASSWGLAASTDTQYF
V gene: TRBV5-1
J gene: TRBJ2-3
D gene: .
CDR3 length: 16

CDR3 protein: CASSAIPGPLMSQYF
V gene: TRBV25-1
J gene: TRBJ2-5
D gene: .
CDR3 length: 15

CDR3 protein: CASSYQGSWPYEQYF
V gene: TRBV6-5
J gene: TRBJ2-7
D gene: .
CDR3 length: 15

CDR3 protein: CASSPRGGNTIYF
V gene: TRBV7-3
J gene: TRBJ1-3
D gene: .
CDR3 length: 13

CDR3 protein: CASSVMAGWEQYF
V gene: TRBV2
J gene: TRBJ2-7
D gene: .
CDR3 length: 13

CDR3 protein: CASSAGPGEETQYF
V gene: TRBV9
J gene: TRBJ2-5
D gene: .
CDR3 length: 14

CDR3 protein: CAWSVNRAYGYTF
V gene: TRBV30
J gene: TRBJ1-2
D gene: .
CDR3 length: 13

CDR3 protein: CASSAHPGLFEYNEQFF
V gene: TRBV7-3
J gene: TRBJ2-1
D gene: .
CDR3 length: 17

CDR3 protein: CASSFGPSGELFF
V gene: TRBV5-1
J gene: TRBJ2-2
D gene: .
CDR3 length: 13

CDR3 protein: CATSRAGPYEQYF
V gene: TRBV15
J gene: TRBJ2-7
D gene: .
CDR3 length: 13

CDR3 protein: CASSSQGGSDYGYTF
V gene: TRBV7-9
J gene: TRBJ1-2
D gene: .
CDR3 length: 15

CDR3 protein: CASSLGLAGVSGDTQYF
V gene: TRBV11-3
J gene: TRBJ2-3
D gene: TRBD2
CDR3 length: 17

CDR3 protein: CAISELMWNYGYTF
V gene: TRBV10-3
J gene: TRBJ1-2
D gene: .
CDR3 length: 14

CDR3 protein: CASSSAGGLGETQYF
V gene: TRBV9
J gene: TRBJ2-5
D gene: .
CDR3 length: 15

CDR3 protein: CASSPGAQTDTQYF
V gene: TRBV18
J gene: TRBJ2-3
D gene: .
CDR3 length: 14

CDR3 protein: CSAAEEPNYGYTF
V gene: TRBV29-1
J gene: TRBJ1-2
D gene: .
CDR3 length: 13

CDR3 protein: CASSLQVANYGYTF
V gene: TRBV7-2
J gene: TRBJ1-2
D gene: .
CDR3 length: 14